The T cell receptor beta chain described here comes from a study of T cell responses to AZD1222 COVID-19 vaccine. The assay was immunoSEQ multiplex PCR, and TCRdb's table has in-frame clones only and misses some. The data contain 100,000 to 150,000 clones, around 84% of them singletons. This clone was observed once. Its cognate antigen is unknown. Study outcomes and limitations: Nearly half of spike-specific TCRs reportedly target variant regions that are unmutated in the B.1.351 and B.1.1.7 variants. CD4 TCRs associated with vaccination spanned spike, dominating at 160-218 and 743-854.

Germline loops: CDR1 SGDLS, CDR2 YYNGEE. V was pared by 2 bases and J by 6 bases, with 3 bases of the junction left unmatched. The CDR3 length is 15 residues. Sequencing was performed on peripheral blood, taken 28 days after the second AZD1222 dose. The clonotype comes from an adult who received the AZD1222 COVID-19 vaccine. The J gene is TRBJ2-2, the V gene TRBV9; 11 positions agree with TRBD2. The CDR3 DNA reads TGTGCCAGCAGCGTTACTAGCGGGAGTTCCGGGGAGCTGTTTTTT. Its translation: CASSVTSGSSGELFF.